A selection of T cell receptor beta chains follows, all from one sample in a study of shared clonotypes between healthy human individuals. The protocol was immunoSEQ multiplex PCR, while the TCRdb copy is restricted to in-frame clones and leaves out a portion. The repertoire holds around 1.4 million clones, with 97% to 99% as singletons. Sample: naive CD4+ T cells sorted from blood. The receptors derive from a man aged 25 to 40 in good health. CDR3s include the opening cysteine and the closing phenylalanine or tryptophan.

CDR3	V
CATSPTGRSNQPQHF	TRBV15
CASSLLFGSQETQYF	TRBV5-1
CASSPGGATYEQYF	TRBV27
CASIPGLKGSNQPQHF	TRBV28
CASSQSVLRGQPQHF	TRBV16
CASSEAGEQYF	TRBV2
CASGPGGYEQYF	TRBV28
CASSLAGSGSTEAFF	TRBV5-1
CARSSNGAQYF	TRBV19
CASSSTGFKGNEQFF	TRBV9
CASSPRDRGETQYF	TRBV9
CASSFPDRVGNTIYF	TRBV28
CASSGLAGTYEQYF	TRBV9
CASAGGWLNQPQHF	TRBV19
CASSELTASYEQYF	TRBV10-2
CATRTDHHEQYF	TRBV2
CASSLVADTYEQYF	TRBV5-1
CASSRNLAGTNEQFF	TRBV7-6
CASSVGTGPNTGELFF	TRBV9
CASSEGLGQGVYEQYF	TRBV9
CATSRASTGVKLPDEQYF	TRBV15